The rows below give T cell receptor beta chains drawn from one sample of a study of blood T cells in healthy people across ages. TCRdb processed the 5' RACE reads anew with MiXCR; each CDR3 protein has one entry. Among about 620,000 distinct CDR3 sequences listed, roughly 20% were seen once. Sequencing used blood. Source of these receptors: a man in his sixties or seventies in good health. The CDR3 runs from the conserved cysteine through the conserved F or W. Each record gives: D gene, V gene, J gene, clone size, CDR3 protein, CDR3 DNA. The D gene is left open where the match is weak. Size is omitted from some rows. Given values are once, few, many or a class for expanded clones.

d_call: TRBD2
v_call: TRBV7-3
j_call: TRBJ2-3
clone_size: NA
cdr3_aa: CASSFQTSGRDTQYF
cdr3_nt: TGTGCCAGCAGCTTCCAAACTAGCGGTCGGGATACGCAGTATTTT

d_call: TRBD2
v_call: TRBV4-1
j_call: TRBJ2-1
clone_size: NA
cdr3_aa: CASSQDGTRLGEQFF
cdr3_nt: TGCGCCAGCAGCCAAGATGGGACTAGATTAGGAGAGCAGTTCTTC

d_call: NA
v_call: TRBV20-1
j_call: TRBJ2-7
clone_size: NA
cdr3_aa: CSARDVQGLAYEQYF
cdr3_nt: TGCAGTGCTAGAGATGTTCAGGGGCTTGCGTACGAGCAGTACTTC

d_call: NA
v_call: TRBV3-1
j_call: TRBJ1-5
clone_size: few
cdr3_aa: CASSQAGGVSNQPQHF
cdr3_nt: TGTGCCAGCAGCCAAGCGGGTGGCGTTAGCAATCAGCCCCAGCATTTT

d_call: NA
v_call: TRBV5-1
j_call: TRBJ1-6
clone_size: few
cdr3_aa: CASRTGNNSPLHF
cdr3_nt: TGCGCCAGCAGAACAGGGAATAATTCACCCCTCCACTTT

d_call: NA
v_call: TRBV7-2
j_call: TRBJ2-5
clone_size: few
cdr3_aa: CASSLGAGIKETQYF
cdr3_nt: TGTGCCAGCAGCTTAGGGGCCGGAATCAAAGAGACCCAGTACTTC

d_call: TRBD2
v_call: TRBV20-1
j_call: TRBJ2-1
clone_size: NA
cdr3_aa: CSASDRPPLAGFYNEQFF
cdr3_nt: TGCAGTGCTAGTGACAGACCACCACTAGCGGGATTTTACAATGAGCAGTTCTTC

d_call: NA
v_call: TRBV20-1
j_call: TRBJ2-3
clone_size: NA
cdr3_aa: CSARDFKGTQYF
cdr3_nt: TGCAGTGCTAGAGATTTTAAGGGTACGCAGTATTTT

d_call: NA
v_call: TRBV9
j_call: TRBJ2-7
clone_size: NA
cdr3_aa: CASSLQAQASYEQYF
cdr3_nt: TGTGCCAGCAGCCTTCAAGCGCAGGCCTCCTACGAGCAGTACTTC

d_call: NA
v_call: TRBV13
j_call: TRBJ1-2
clone_size: NA
cdr3_aa: CASSFWAADNYGYTF
cdr3_nt: TGTGCCAGCAGCTTCTGGGCAGCCGATAACTATGGCTACACCTTC

d_call: TRBD2
v_call: TRBV10-3
j_call: TRBJ2-1
clone_size: few
cdr3_aa: CAISGTSGQFF
cdr3_nt: TGTGCCATCAGTGGAACTAGCGGGCAGTTCTTC

d_call: TRBD2
v_call: TRBV2
j_call: TRBJ2-7
clone_size: NA
cdr3_aa: CASSDFTSGNQYEQYF
cdr3_nt: TGTGCCAGCAGTGATTTCACTAGCGGGAACCAATACGAGCAGTACTTC

d_call: NA
v_call: TRBV27
j_call: TRBJ1-2
clone_size: few
cdr3_aa: CASTPAGVGQGYTF
cdr3_nt: TGTGCCAGCACCCCTGCGGGGGTGGGGCAAGGCTACACCTTC

d_call: NA
v_call: TRBV10-3
j_call: TRBJ2-5
clone_size: few
cdr3_aa: CAISGGGDQETQYF
cdr3_nt: TGTGCCATCAGTGGAGGGGGGGACCAAGAGACCCAGTACTTC

d_call: NA
v_call: TRBV12-3/TRBV12-4
j_call: TRBJ2-7
clone_size: few
cdr3_aa: CASSFRQRSTSYEQYF
cdr3_nt: TGTGCCAGCAGTTTTCGACAGCGCTCGACCTCCTACGAGCAGTACTTC

d_call: TRBD2
v_call: TRBV29-1
j_call: TRBJ2-1
clone_size: few
cdr3_aa: CSVSGTSGPNEQFF
cdr3_nt: TGCAGCGTGTCCGGGACTAGCGGACCCAATGAGCAGTTCTTC

d_call: TRBD2
v_call: TRBV2
j_call: TRBJ2-5
clone_size: few
cdr3_aa: CASSEGGRQETQYF
cdr3_nt: TGTGCCAGCAGTGAAGGCGGGAGGCAAGAGACCCAGTACTTC

d_call: NA
v_call: TRBV21-1
j_call: TRBJ2-5
clone_size: few
cdr3_aa: CASSAMGKETQYF
cdr3_nt: TGTGCCAGCAGTGCGATGGGGAAAGAGACCCAGTACTTC

d_call: NA
v_call: TRBV6-1
j_call: TRBJ2-3
clone_size: few
cdr3_aa: CASSELIAGDTQYF
cdr3_nt: TGTGCCAGCAGTGAGTTGATAGCCGGAGATACGCAGTATTTT

d_call: TRBD1
v_call: TRBV5-1
j_call: TRBJ1-2
clone_size: NA
cdr3_aa: CASSSIGQGGDGYTF
cdr3_nt: TGCGCCAGCAGCTCGATCGGACAGGGTGGCGACGGCTACACCTTC

d_call: NA
v_call: TRBV6-4
j_call: TRBJ2-3
clone_size: few
cdr3_aa: CASSENWGDTQYF
cdr3_nt: TGTGCCAGCAGTGAAAATTGGGGAGATACGCAGTATTTT

d_call: TRBD1
v_call: TRBV5-1
j_call: TRBJ1-2
clone_size: NA
cdr3_aa: CASSPMGQGDYGYTF
cdr3_nt: TGCGCCAGCAGCCCCATGGGACAGGGAGACTATGGCTACACCTTC

d_call: NA
v_call: TRBV5-1
j_call: TRBJ2-5
clone_size: NA
cdr3_aa: CASSLAAATVLRETQYF
cdr3_nt: TGCGCCAGCAGCTTGGCCGCGGCGACAGTCCTTAGAGAGACCCAGTACTTC

d_call: NA
v_call: TRBV5-1
j_call: TRBJ2-7
clone_size: few
cdr3_aa: CASSPGVDYRSYEQYF
cdr3_nt: TGCGCCAGCAGCCCCGGGGTGGACTACCGCTCCTACGAGCAGTACTTC

d_call: NA
v_call: TRBV7-2
j_call: TRBJ2-3
clone_size: NA
cdr3_aa: CASSRSRSTDTQYF
cdr3_nt: TGTGCCAGCAGCCGTTCACGATCCACGGATACGCAGTATTTT

d_call: NA
v_call: TRBV2
j_call: TRBJ2-1
clone_size: many
cdr3_aa: CASSDSSSYNEQFF
cdr3_nt: TGTGCCAGCAGCGACTCCAGCTCCTACAATGAGCAGTTCTTC

d_call: TRBD1
v_call: TRBV20-1
j_call: TRBJ1-5
clone_size: few
cdr3_aa: CSATTGDQPQHF
cdr3_nt: TGCAGTGCTACGACAGGGGATCAGCCCCAGCATTTT